The 8 T cell receptor beta chains given below trace back to one sample, sequenced in a study of shared clonotypes between healthy human individuals. Here immunoSEQ multiplex PCR was the method, and the copy in TCRdb shows in-frame clones only, minus some. This sample has around 2.5 million clones; more than 85% occur once, and the top ten carry approximately 0.35%. The sample was naive CD4+ T cells from PBMCs. Described subset: CD45RA+ positively selected. These receptors were collected from a man aged 18 to 30 in good health. Some clones in this sample may be carry-over from other donors' samples.

The chain uses TRBV30 and TRBJ1-1; weak D call: TRBD1 (6 bases). CDR1 is GTSNPN, CDR2 SVGIG, per germline (reference sequence). V gave up 3 bases and J gave up 4 bases, with 12 bases separating them. This CDR3 is 13 amino acids long. CDR3 sequence: CAWRGHQITEAFF. CDR3 bases: TGTGCCTGGAGGGGACACCAAATCACTGAAGCTTTCTTT. Drawing the rest from reference TRBV30 and TRBJ1-1, the complete variable domain is SQTIHQWPATLVQPVGSPLSLECTVEGTSNPNLYWYRQAAGRGLQLLFYSVGIGQISSEVPQNLSASRPQDRQFILSSKKLLLSDSGFYLCAWRGHQITEAFFGQGTRLTVV.

The chain couples TRBV25-1 to TRBJ2-7, with a weak D call TRBD1 (5 bases). CDR1 and CDR2 (germline): MGHDK, SYGVNS. V lost 7 bases to trimming and J lost 2 bases, with 9 bases between them. CDR3 length: 12 amino acids. The CDR3 here is CASTGNTYEQYF. The CDR3 DNA sequence: TGTGCCAGCACAGGGAACACCTACGAGCAGTACTTC.

V usage is TRBV2 and J usage is TRBJ1-3, with D hard to call. This CDR3 region has 14 residues. The germline V gene has CDR1 SNHLY and CDR2 FYNNEI. The germline V and J ends were trimmed by 5 bases and 6 bases, with 14 bases remaining between them. CDR3 coding DNA: TGTGCCAGCAGTCGAAGGTCGAGGGAAAACACCATATATTTT. Translation: CASSRRSRENTIYF.

The chain couples TRBV19 to TRBJ2-2; the D call may be TRBD1 or TRBD2 (5 bases each). Germline V gene lookup returns CDR1 LNHDA and CDR2 SQIVND (reference sequence). V was cut by 4 bases and J by 4 bases, with 16 bases left in between. The CDR3 has 16 amino acids. The CDR3 region has the DNA TGTGCCAGTAGTAAGGAAGGGGATGGAGGCACCGGGGAGCTGTTTTTT. This translates into CASSKEGDGGTGELFF. The entire variable domain, with the rest obtained from reference TRBV19 and TRBJ2-2, is as follows: DGGITQSPKYLFRKEGQNVTLSCEQNLNHDAMYWYRQDPGQGLRLIYYSQIVNDFQKGDIAEGYSVSREKKESFPLTVTSAQKNPTAFYLCASSKEGDGGTGELFFGEGSRLTVL.

The CDR3 is CASRKTIADTQYF. The CDR3 nucleotides read TGTGCCAGCAGAAAAACGATAGCGGATACGCAGTATTTT. This chain joins TRBV28 and TRBJ2-3, with a possible D match to TRBD2 (5 bases). The CDR3 covers 13 residues. CDR1 is MDHEN and CDR2 is SYDVKM in the germline V gene. The ends were cut back, 6 bases at V and 6 bases at J, with 13 bases in the middle.

The genes are TRBV6-1 and TRBJ1-4, with a tentative D call TRBD1 (6 bases). CDR1 and CDR2 from the germline V gene are MNHNS and SASEGT. Deletions cut 3 bases from V and 0 bases from J, with 11 bases between. The CDR3 has 16 amino acids. This chain's CDR3 is CASSDGTLTTNEKLFF. Written as DNA, the CDR3 is TGTGCCAGCAGTGACGGGACACTCACAACTAATGAAAAACTGTTTTTT.

The CDR3 bases are TGTGCCACCAGCAGAGGGGGGACAAGGAGCCGGGAGCTGTTTTTT. Its protein product is CATSRGGTRSRELFF. The chain carries TRBV15 and TRBJ2-2; possible D gene TRBD1, 6 bases. The V gene's germline CDR1 is LNHNV and CDR2 YYDKDF (reference sequence). The length of the CDR3 is 15 residues. V lost 1 base and J lost 9, with 15 bases in between. The whole variable domain, remainder taken from reference TRBV15 and TRBJ2-2, is DAMVIQNPRYQVTQFGKPVTLSCSQTLNHNVMYWYQQKSSQAPKLLFHYYDKDFNNEADTPDNFQSRRPNTSFCFLDIRSPGLGDTAMYLCATSRGGTRSRELFFGEGSRLTVL.

The genes are TRBV5-1 and TRBJ2-1; D perhaps matches TRBD2 (5 bases). V lost 5 bases to trimming and J lost 0 bases, with 33 bases between them. The CDR3 has 22 residues. From germline, CDR1 is SGHRS and CDR2 YFSETQ. DNA of the CDR3: TGCGCCAGCAGTCGCCGCTCCGGACGGAATCTACACCAGAGGGACTCCTACAATGAGCAGTTCTTC. Residues: CASSRRSGRNLHQRDSYNEQFF.